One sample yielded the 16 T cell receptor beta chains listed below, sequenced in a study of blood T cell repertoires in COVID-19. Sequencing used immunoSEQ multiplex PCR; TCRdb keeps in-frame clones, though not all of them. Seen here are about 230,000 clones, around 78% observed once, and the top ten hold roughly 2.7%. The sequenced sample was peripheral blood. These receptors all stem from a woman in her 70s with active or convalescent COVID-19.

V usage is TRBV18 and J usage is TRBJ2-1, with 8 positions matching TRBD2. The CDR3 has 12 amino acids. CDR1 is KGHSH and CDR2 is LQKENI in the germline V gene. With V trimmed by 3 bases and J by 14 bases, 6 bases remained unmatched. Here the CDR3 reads CASSPQREGKFF. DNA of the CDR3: TGTGCCAGCTCACCCCAACGGGAGGGCAAGTTCTTC.

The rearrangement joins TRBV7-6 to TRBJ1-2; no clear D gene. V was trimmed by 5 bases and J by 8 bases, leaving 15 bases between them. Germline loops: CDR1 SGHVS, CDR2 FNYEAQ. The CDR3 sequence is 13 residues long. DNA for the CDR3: TGTGCCAGCAGCGCGCCCACAGAGCTCGGCTACACCTTC. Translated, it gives CASSAPTELGYTF.

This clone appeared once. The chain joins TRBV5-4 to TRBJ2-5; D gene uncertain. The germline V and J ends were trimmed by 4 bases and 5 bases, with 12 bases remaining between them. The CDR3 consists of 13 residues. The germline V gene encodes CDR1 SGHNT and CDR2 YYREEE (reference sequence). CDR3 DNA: TGTGCCAGCAGCATGACACTGGCGGAGACCCAGTACTTC. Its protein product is CASSMTLAETQYF.

The CDR3 loop reads CASSYSRTGILTEAFF. CDR3 DNA sequence: TGTGCCAGCAGTTACTCCCGGACAGGAATCCTCACTGAAGCTTTCTTT. The V and J genes are TRBV6-5 and TRBJ1-1, with 7 bases lining up with TRBD1. The ends lost 0 bases at V and 4 bases at J; junction bases unmatched: 8. Germline V gene data show CDR1 as MNHEY and CDR2 as SVGAGI. This CDR3 has 16 residues.

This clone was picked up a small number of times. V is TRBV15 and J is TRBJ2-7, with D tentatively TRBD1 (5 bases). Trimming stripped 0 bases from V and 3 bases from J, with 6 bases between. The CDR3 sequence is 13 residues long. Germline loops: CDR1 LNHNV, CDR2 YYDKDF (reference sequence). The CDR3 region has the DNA TGTGCCACCAGCAGAGATAGGGGCTACGAGCAGTACTTC. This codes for CATSRDRGYEQYF.

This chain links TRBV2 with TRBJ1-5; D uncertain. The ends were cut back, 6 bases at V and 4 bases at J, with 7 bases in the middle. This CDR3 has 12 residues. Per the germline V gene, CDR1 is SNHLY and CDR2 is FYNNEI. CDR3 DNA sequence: TGTGCCAGCAGGAGGCTTAATCAGCCCCAGCATTTT. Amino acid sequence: CASRRLNQPQHF.

CDR3 nucleotides: TGTGCCTTCGAGGACACCTCTAGCACAGATACGCAGTATTTT. This gives the protein CAFEDTSSTDTQYF. The chain carries TRBV2 and TRBJ2-3; D possibly corresponds to TRBD1 (5 bases). This CDR3 comprises 14 residues. Trimming cost V 11 bases and J 0 bases, with 15 bases left between them. Germline CDR1 and CDR2: SNHLY and FYNNEI.

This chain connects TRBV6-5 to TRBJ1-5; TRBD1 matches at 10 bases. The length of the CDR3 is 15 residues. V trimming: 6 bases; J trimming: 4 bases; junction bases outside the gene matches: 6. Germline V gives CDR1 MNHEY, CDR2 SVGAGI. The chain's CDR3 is CASRKTGGRNQPQHF. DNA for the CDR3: TGTGCCAGCAGAAAGACAGGGGGCCGGAATCAGCCCCAGCATTTT.

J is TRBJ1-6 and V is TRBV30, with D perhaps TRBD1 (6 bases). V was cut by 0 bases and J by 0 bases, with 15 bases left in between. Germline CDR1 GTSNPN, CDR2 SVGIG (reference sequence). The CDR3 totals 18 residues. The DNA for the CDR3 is TGTGCCTGGAGTGTATTGGACAGCCTGAGCTCCTATAATTCACCCCTCCACTTT. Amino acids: CAWSVLDSLSSYNSPLHF.

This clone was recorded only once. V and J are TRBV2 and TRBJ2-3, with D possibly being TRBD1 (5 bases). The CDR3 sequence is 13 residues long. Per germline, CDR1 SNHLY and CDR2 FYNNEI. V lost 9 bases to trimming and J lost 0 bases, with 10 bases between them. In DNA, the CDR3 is TGTGCCAGGTCAGGGTCTAGCACAGATACGCAGTATTTT. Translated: CARSGSSTDTQYF.

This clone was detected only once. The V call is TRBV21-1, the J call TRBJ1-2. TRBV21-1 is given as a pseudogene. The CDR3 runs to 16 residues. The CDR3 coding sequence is TGTGCCAGCAGTCCACGGGGAGGGGGGCCTAACTATGGCTACACCTTC. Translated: CASSPRGGGPNYGYTF.

CDR3 region: CASGGQGGTEAFF. In nucleotides, the CDR3 is TGTGCCAGCGGCGGACAGGGCGGCACTGAAGCTTTCTTT. This sequence joins TRBV28 and TRBJ1-1; TRBD1 agrees at 8 bases. In germline, CDR1 is MDHEN, CDR2 SYDVKM. With V trimmed by 8 bases and J by 4 bases, 6 bases remained unmatched. The CDR3 consists of 13 residues.

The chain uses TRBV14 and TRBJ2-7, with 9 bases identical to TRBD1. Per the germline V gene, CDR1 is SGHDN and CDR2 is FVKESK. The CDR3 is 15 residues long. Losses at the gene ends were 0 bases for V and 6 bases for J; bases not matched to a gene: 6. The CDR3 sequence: CASSQDLGQGSEQYF. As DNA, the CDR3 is TGTGCCAGCAGCCAAGACCTGGGACAGGGCTCCGAGCAGTACTTC.

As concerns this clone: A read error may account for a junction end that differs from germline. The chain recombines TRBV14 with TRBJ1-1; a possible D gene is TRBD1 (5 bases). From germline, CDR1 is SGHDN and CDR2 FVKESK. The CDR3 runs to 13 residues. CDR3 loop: CASSHTHGTEAFF. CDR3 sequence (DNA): TGTGCCAGCAGCCATACGCACGGGACTGAGGCTTTCTTT.

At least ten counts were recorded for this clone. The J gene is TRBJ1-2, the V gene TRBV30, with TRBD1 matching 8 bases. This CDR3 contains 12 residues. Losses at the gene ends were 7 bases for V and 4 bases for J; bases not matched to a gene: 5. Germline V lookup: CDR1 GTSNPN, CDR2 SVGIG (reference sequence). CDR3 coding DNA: TGTGCCTCCTCACAGGGGGGCTATGGCTACACCTTC. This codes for CASSQGGYGYTF.

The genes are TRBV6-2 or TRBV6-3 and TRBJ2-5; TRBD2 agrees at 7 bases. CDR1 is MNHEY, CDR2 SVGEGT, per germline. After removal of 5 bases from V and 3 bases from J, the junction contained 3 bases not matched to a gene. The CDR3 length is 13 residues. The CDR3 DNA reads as TGTGCCAGCAGTGGGACTACAAAAGAGACCCAGTACTTC. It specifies CASSGTTKETQYF.